The next 19 T cell receptor beta chains were all read from a single sample in a study of blood T cell repertoires in COVID-19. Assay: immunoSEQ multiplex PCR; the TCRdb copy retains only in-frame clones and omits some. Of about 57,000 clones listed, 87% are singletons. The specimen sequenced was peripheral blood. The receptors originated from a woman aged 80 or older with COVID-19, enrolled during active disease.

V and J are TRBV5-1 and TRBJ1-2; D possibly corresponds to TRBD1 (5 bases). V gave up 0 bases and J gave up 6 bases, with 15 bases separating them. Per germline, CDR1 SGHRS and CDR2 YFSETQ. This CDR3 comprises 15 residues. CDR3 region: CASSLETVGGNGYTF. The DNA of the CDR3 is TGCGCCAGCAGCTTGGAAACAGTCGGGGGGAATGGCTACACCTTC.

The chain has TRBV9 and TRBJ1-4, with 9 positions matching TRBD1. The CDR3 is made up of 15 amino acids. After removal of 8 bases from V and 1 base from J, the junction contained 6 bases not matched to a gene. Germline-derived CDR1 and CDR2 are SGDLS and YYNGEE. CDR3 protein: CASKGQGGTNEKLFF. DNA of the CDR3: TGTGCCAGTAAGGGACAGGGAGGAACTAATGAAAAACTGTTTTTT.

This clone was found a few times. The V call is TRBV6-5, the J call TRBJ2-3, with 10 bases identical to TRBD1. Germline V gene sequence: CDR1 MNHEY, CDR2 SVGAGI. With V trimmed by 2 bases and J by 7 bases, 3 bases remained unmatched. The CDR3 covers 14 residues. The CDR3 DNA reads TGTGCCAGCAGTTACCGACAGGGGGCGAATACGCAGTATTTT. It is translated as CASSYRQGANTQYF.

The CDR3 DNA is TGTGCCAGCTCACTCCGGGGGGGCCGGCAAGAGACCCAGTACTTC. It encodes CASSLRGGRQETQYF. The chain uses TRBV18 and TRBJ2-5; 8 bases are a match to TRBD2. The CDR3 is made up of 15 amino acids. Germline CDR1 is KGHSH and CDR2 is LQKENI. The V segment lost 4 bases and the J segment 2 bases; nucleotides outside the gene matches: 6.

The genes are TRBV2 and TRBJ1-2; D may be TRBD1 (6 bases). Trimming left V 5 bases short and J 2 bases short, with 15 bases between. This CDR3 is built from 15 residues. Germline V gene sequence: CDR1 SNHLY, CDR2 FYNNEI. Here the CDR3 reads CASSYRVTTNYGYTF. CDR3 in DNA: TGTGCCAGCAGTTACAGGGTAACGACCAACTATGGCTACACCTTC. Looking up the rest from reference TRBV2 and TRBJ1-2 gives the full variable domain: EPEVTQTPSHQVTQMGQEVILRCVPISNHLYFYWYRQILGQKVEFLVSFYNNEISEKSEIFDDQFSVERPDGSNFTLKIRSTKLEDSAMYFCASSYRVTTNYGYTFGSGTRLTVV.

J is TRBJ2-7 and V is TRBV7-9, with D possibly being TRBD2 (5 bases). This CDR3 has 14 amino acids. From germline, CDR1 is SEHNR and CDR2 FQNEAQ (reference sequence). The V and J ends lost 2 bases and 0 bases respectively, with 8 bases between them. This chain's CDR3 is CASSLRGPSYEQYF. DNA for the CDR3: TGTGCCAGCAGCTTAAGAGGGCCCTCCTACGAGCAGTACTTC.

This chain connects TRBV2 to TRBJ2-7; D ambiguous. Germline V gene data show CDR1 as SNHLY and CDR2 as FYNNEI. Trimming pared 2 bases from V and 4 bases from J, leaving 12 bases between. The CDR3 is 14 residues long. This CDR3 reads CASSEQARRYEQYF. The CDR3 nucleotides read TGTGCCAGCAGTGAACAGGCGAGAAGGTACGAGCAGTACTTC. Combining the CDR3 with reference TRBV2 and TRBJ2-7 gives the whole variable domain EPEVTQTPSHQVTQMGQEVILRCVPISNHLYFYWYRQILGQKVEFLVSFYNNEISEKSEIFDDQFSVERPDGSNFTLKIRSTKLEDSAMYFCASSEQARRYEQYFGPGTRLTVT.

Only a few counts were recorded for this clone. The chain's CDR3 is CASSGGPNSPLHF. Here the CDR3 DNA reads TGTGCCAGCAGCGGAGGGCCGAATTCACCCCTCCACTTT. This rearrangement joins TRBV11-1 to TRBJ1-6; D remains unclear. The CDR3 is 13 residues long. CDR1 is SGHAT, CDR2 FQDESV, per germline (reference sequence). V lost 5 bases, J lost 7 bases, and 9 bases lay in between.

The gene calls are TRBV18 and TRBJ2-2; no clear D gene. CDR1 and CDR2 from the germline V gene are KGHSH and LQKENI. CDR3 size: 14 residues. The V and J ends lost 4 bases and 2 bases respectively, with 8 bases between them. In nucleotides, the CDR3 is TGTGCCAGCTCACAACGGGTAAACACCGGGGAGCTGTTTTTT. Translation: CASSQRVNTGELFF.

The chain has TRBV30 and TRBJ1-3; TRBD1 aligns across 10 bases. The V and J ends lost 5 bases and 1 base, in that order; junction bases with no gene match: 11. CDR3 size: 17 residues. CDR1 and CDR2 from the germline V gene are GTSNPN and SVGIG (reference sequence). The CDR3 is CAWLVQTGGTSGNTIYF. CDR3 bases: TGTGCCTGGCTAGTCCAGACAGGGGGCACGTCTGGAAACACCATATATTTT.

The J gene is TRBJ1-2, the V gene TRBV20-1, with 7 bases lining up with TRBD1. Germline V lookup: CDR1 DFQATT, CDR2 SNEGSKA (reference sequence). The V and J ends lost 3 bases and 8 bases, in that order; junction bases with no gene match: 9. The CDR3 runs 13 residues. The chain's CDR3 is CSASAGTERGYTF. CDR3 nucleotide sequence: TGCAGTGCTAGTGCCGGGACAGAGCGGGGCTACACCTTC.

The genes are TRBV2 and TRBJ2-5, with a possible D match to TRBD2 (6 bases). V gave up 4 bases and J gave up 2 bases, with 14 bases separating them. This CDR3 region has 15 residues. The germline V gene encodes CDR1 SNHLY and CDR2 FYNNEI. DNA for the CDR3: TGTGCCAGCAGTGGGCTAGGCAGCGGGCAAGAGACCCAGTACTTC. Its protein product is CASSGLGSGQETQYF.

The rearrangement joins TRBV5-1 to TRBJ1-3, with D unresolved. The germline gives CDR1 SGHRS, CDR2 YFSETQ. The CDR3 runs to 14 residues. The germline V and J ends were trimmed by 4 bases and 3 bases, with 11 bases remaining between them. CDR3 DNA: TGCGCCAGCAGCCCCGGGGAGGTTGGAAACACCATATATTTT. It codes for CASSPGEVGNTIYF.

The chain has TRBV6-5 and TRBJ1-4, with 8 bases aligning to TRBD1. This CDR3 region has 13 residues. Germline values: CDR1 MNHEY, CDR2 SVGAGI. Germline trimming cut 5 bases from V and 7 bases from J; bases unmatched to any gene: 3. CDR3 region: CASSMDRAEKLFF. CDR3 bases: TGTGCCAGCAGTATGGACAGGGCTGAAAAACTGTTTTTT.

The chain combines TRBV5-5 with TRBJ2-2, with 8 bases matching TRBD1. Trimming removed 4 bases from V and 4 bases from J; junction bases left unmatched: 6. The CDR3 consists of 15 residues. CDR1 and CDR2 from the germline V gene are SGHKS and YYEKEE (reference sequence). CDR3: CASSIRDRSTGELFF. CDR3 in DNA: TGTGCCAGCAGCATCCGGGACAGGAGCACCGGGGAGCTGTTTTTT. The full variable domain, rest sourced from reference TRBV5-5 and TRBJ2-2, is DAGVTQSPTHLIKTRGQQVTLRCSPISGHKSVSWYQQVLGQGPQFIFQYYEKEERGRGNFPDRFSARQFPNYSSELNVNALLLGDSALYLCASSIRDRSTGELFFGEGSRLTVL.

The rearrangement uses TRBV6-2 or TRBV6-3 and TRBJ1-5; maybe TRBD1 (5 bases). CDR3 size: 17 residues. Germline V gives CDR1 MNHEY, CDR2 SVGEGT. V shed 6 bases and J shed 5 bases, with 23 bases lying between them. CDR3 DNA sequence: TGTGCCAGCAGCTTGGGCGGGGACGCGCGTCTGGATCAGCCCCAGCATTTT. Its protein is CASSLGGDARLDQPQHF.

The chain joins TRBV10-3 to TRBJ1-3; 7 positions agree with TRBD1. The germline CDR1 and CDR2 sequences are ENHRY and SYGVKD. This CDR3 is 15 amino acids long. V trimming: 5 bases; J trimming: 0 bases; junction bases outside the gene matches: 4. The CDR3 here is CAISPGQSSGNTIYF. In DNA, the CDR3 is TGTGCCATCAGTCCGGGACAGAGCTCTGGAAACACCATATATTTT.

The chain is built from TRBV30 and TRBJ1-1; 7 bases match TRBD1. The CDR3 is made up of 13 amino acids. Germline V CDR1 and CDR2: GTSNPN, SVGIG (reference sequence). V was pared by 0 bases and J by 5 bases, with 3 bases of the junction left unmatched. The CDR3 nucleotides read TGTGCCTGGAGTGTACGGGGACAGACTGAAGCTTTCTTT. Translation gives CAWSVRGQTEAFF.

The CDR3 spells CASSPDRGRAETQYF. CDR3 bases: TGTGCCAGCTCACCGGACAGGGGGCGCGCGGAGACCCAGTACTTC. The chain combines TRBV18 with TRBJ2-5; 11 bases are a match to TRBD1. The CDR3 length is 15 residues. Germline-derived CDR1 and CDR2 are KGHSH and LQKENI. The V and J ends lost 3 bases and 5 bases, in that order; junction bases with no gene match: 5.